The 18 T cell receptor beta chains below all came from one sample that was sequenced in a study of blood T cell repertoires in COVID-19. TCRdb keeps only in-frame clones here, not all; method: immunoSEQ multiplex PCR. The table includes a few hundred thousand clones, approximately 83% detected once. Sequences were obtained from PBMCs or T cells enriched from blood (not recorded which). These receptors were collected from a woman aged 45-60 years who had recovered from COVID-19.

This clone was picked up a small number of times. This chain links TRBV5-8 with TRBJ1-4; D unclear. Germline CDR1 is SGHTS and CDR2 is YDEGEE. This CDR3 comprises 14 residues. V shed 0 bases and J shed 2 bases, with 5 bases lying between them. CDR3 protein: CASSLVRTNEKLFF. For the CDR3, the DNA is TGTGCCAGCAGCTTGGTCCGTACTAATGAAAAACTGTTTTTT.

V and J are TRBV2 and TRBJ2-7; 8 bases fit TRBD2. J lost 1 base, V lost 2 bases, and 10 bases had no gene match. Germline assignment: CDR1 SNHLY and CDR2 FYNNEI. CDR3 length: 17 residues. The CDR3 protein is CASSEFADSGDSYEQYF. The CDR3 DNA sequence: TGTGCCAGCAGTGAATTCGCTGATAGCGGGGATTCCTACGAGCAGTACTTC.

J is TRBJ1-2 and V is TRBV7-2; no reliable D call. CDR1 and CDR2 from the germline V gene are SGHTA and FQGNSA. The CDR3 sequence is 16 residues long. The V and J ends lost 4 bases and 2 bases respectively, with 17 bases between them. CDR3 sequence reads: CASSSKQRGMNYGYTF. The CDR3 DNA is TGTGCCAGCAGCTCAAAGCAACGCGGAATGAACTATGGCTACACCTTC.

The CDR3, as DNA: TGTGCCAGCAGCTTATCGGGACAGGGGGCCTACTATGGCTACACCTTC. Amino acids: CASSLSGQGAYYGYTF. J is TRBJ1-2 and V is TRBV7-8; 12 nucleotides agree with TRBD1. The junction had 4 bases not matched to a gene; V was cut back by 2 bases and J by 3 bases. This CDR3 has 16 amino acids. CDR1 is SGHVS, CDR2 FQNEAQ, per germline.

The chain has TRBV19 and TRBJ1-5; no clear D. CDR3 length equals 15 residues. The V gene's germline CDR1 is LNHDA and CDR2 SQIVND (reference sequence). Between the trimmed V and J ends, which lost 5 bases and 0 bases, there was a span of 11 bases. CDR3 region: CASSLSPDSNQPQHF. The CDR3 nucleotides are TGTGCCAGTAGTCTGTCACCAGATAGCAATCAGCCCCAGCATTTT.

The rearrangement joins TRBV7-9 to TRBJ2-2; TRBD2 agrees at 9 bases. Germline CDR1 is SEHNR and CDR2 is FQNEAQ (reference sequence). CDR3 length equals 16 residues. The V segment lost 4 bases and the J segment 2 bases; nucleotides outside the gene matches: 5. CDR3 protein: CASSSTSGVNTGELFF. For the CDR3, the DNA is TGTGCCAGCAGCTCGACTAGCGGAGTCAACACCGGGGAGCTGTTTTTT.

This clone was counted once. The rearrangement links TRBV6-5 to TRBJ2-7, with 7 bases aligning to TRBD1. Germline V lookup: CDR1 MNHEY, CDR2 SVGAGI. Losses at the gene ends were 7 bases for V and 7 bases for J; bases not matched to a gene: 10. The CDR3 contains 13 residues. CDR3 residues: CASMEQGYGEQYF. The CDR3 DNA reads TGTGCCAGCATGGAACAGGGGTATGGAGAGCAGTACTTC.

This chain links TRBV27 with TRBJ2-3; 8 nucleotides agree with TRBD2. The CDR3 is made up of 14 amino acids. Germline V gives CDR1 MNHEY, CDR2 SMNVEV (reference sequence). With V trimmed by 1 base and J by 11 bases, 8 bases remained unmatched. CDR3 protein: CASSLFPSGRMQYF. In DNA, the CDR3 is TGTGCCAGCAGTTTATTCCCCAGCGGGAGAATGCAGTATTTT.

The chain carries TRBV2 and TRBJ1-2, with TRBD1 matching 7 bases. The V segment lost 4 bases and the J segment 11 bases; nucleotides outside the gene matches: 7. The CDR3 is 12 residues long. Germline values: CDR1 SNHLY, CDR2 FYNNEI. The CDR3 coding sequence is TGTGCCAGCAGTGCTACTAAGGGGGCGTACACCTTC. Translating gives CASSATKGAYTF.

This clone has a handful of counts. CDR3: CSVRRVGEYNEQFF. In nucleotides, the CDR3 is TGCAGCGTTCGTCGGGTAGGCGAGTACAATGAGCAGTTCTTC. The chain carries TRBV29-1 and TRBJ2-1, with D hard to call. This CDR3 contains 14 residues. Germline loops: CDR1 SQVTM, CDR2 ANQGSEA. V gave up 5 bases and J gave up 4 bases, with 15 bases separating them.

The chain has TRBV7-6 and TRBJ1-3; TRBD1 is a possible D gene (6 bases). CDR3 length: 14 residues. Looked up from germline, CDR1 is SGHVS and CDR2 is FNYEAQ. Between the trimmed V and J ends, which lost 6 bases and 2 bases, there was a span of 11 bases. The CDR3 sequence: CASSLQGTGNTIYF. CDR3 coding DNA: TGTGCCAGCAGTTTACAGGGAACTGGAAACACCATATATTTT. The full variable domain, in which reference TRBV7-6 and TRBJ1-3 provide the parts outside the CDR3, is GAGVSQSPRYKVTKRGQDVALRCDPISGHVSLYWYRQALGQGPEFLTYFNYEAQQDKSGLPNDRFSAERPEGSISTLTIQRTEQRDSAMYRCASSLQGTGNTIYFGEGSWLTVV.

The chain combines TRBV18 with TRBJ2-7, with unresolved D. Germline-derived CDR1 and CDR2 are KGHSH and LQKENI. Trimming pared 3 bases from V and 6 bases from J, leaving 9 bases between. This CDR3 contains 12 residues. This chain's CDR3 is CASSPLVGEQYF. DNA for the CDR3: TGTGCCAGCTCACCCCTAGTGGGCGAGCAGTACTTC.

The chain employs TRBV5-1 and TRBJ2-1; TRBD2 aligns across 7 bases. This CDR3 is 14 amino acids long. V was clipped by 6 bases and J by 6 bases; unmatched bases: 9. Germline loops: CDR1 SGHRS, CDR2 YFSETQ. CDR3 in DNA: TGCGCCAGCACCACGGGAGGTATCGGCAATGAGCAGTTCTTC. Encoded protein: CASTTGGIGNEQFF.

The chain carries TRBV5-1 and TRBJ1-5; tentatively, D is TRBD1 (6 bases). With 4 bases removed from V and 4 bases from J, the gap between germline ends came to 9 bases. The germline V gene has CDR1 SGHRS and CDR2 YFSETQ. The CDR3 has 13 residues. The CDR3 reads CASSRGLNQPQHF. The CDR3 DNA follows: TGCGCCAGCAGCAGGGGGTTGAATCAGCCCCAGCATTTT.

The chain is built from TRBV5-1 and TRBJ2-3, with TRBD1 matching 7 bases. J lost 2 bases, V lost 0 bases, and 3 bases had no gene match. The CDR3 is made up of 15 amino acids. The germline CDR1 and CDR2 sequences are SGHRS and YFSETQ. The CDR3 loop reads CASSLDRGHTDTQYF. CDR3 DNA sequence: TGCGCCAGCAGCTTGGACAGGGGACACACAGATACGCAGTATTTT.

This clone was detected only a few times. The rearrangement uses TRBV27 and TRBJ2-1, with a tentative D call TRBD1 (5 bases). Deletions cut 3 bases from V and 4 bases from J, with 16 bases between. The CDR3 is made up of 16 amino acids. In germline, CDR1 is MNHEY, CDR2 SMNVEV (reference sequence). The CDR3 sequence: CASSLRPGIDYNEQFF. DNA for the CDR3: TGTGCCAGCAGTTTGCGCCCAGGGATAGATTACAATGAGCAGTTCTTC.

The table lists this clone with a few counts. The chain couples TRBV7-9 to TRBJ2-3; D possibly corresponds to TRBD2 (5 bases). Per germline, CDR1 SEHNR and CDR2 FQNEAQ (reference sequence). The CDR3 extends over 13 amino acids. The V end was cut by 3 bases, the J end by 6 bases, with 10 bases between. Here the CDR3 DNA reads TGTGCCAGCAGCTTGCCCCCGGGGGATACGCAGTATTTT. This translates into CASSLPPGDTQYF.

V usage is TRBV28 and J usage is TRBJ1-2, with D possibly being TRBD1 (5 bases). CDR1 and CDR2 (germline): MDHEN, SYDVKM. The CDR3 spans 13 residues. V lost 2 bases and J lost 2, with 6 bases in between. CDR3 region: CASSLGHNYGYTF. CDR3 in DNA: TGTGCCAGCAGTTTAGGACACAACTATGGCTACACCTTC.